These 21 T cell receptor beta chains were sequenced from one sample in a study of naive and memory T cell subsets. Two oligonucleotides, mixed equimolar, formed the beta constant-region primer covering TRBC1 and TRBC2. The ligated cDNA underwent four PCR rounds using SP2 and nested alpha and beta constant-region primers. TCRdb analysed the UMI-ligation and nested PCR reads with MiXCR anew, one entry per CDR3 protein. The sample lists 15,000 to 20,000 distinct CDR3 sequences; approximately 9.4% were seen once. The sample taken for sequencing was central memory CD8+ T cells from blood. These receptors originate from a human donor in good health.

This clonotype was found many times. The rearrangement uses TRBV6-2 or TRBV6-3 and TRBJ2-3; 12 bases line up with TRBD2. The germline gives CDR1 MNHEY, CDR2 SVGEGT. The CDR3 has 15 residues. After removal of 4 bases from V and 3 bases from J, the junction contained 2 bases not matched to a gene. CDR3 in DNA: TGTGCCAGCAGTTCGACTAGCGGGAGTACAGATACGCAGTATTTT. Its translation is CASSSTSGSTDTQYF.

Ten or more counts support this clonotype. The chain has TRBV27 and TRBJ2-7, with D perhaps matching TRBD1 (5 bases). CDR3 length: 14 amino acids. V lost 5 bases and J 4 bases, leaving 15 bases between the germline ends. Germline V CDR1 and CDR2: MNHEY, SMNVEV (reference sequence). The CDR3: CASSPRQHTYEQYF. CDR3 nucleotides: TGTGCCAGCAGTCCCCGACAGCATACTTACGAGCAGTACTTC.

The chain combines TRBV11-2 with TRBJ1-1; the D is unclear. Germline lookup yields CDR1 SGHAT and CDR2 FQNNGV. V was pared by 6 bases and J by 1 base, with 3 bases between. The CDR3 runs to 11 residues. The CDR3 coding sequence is TGTGCCAGCAGGACGAACACTGAAGCTTTCTTT. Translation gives CASRTNTEAFF.

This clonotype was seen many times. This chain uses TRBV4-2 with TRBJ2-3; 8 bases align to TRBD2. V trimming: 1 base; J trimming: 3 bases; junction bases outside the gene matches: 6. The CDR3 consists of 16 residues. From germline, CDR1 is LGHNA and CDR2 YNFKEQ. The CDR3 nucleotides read TGTGCCAGCAGCCAAGGAGCGGGAGAGGGGACAGATACGCAGTATTTT. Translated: CASSQGAGEGTDTQYF.

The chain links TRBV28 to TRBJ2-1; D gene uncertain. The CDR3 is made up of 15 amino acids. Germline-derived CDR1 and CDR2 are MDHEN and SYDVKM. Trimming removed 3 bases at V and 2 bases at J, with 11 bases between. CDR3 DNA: TGTGCCAGCAGTTTGGGGATTGGTACCTACAATGAGCAGTTCTTC. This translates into CASSLGIGTYNEQFF.

As DNA, the CDR3 is TGTGCCAGCAGCTTAGAGGGTGGGGGGGCTTGCTACAATGAGCAGTTCTTC. Encoded protein: CASSLEGGGACYNEQFF. V gene TRBV7-8 combines with J gene TRBJ2-1, with D maybe TRBD2 (7 bases). CDR1 and CDR2 (germline): SGHVS, FQNEAQ. V gave up 1 base and J gave up 3 bases, with 16 bases separating them. The CDR3 sequence is 17 residues long.

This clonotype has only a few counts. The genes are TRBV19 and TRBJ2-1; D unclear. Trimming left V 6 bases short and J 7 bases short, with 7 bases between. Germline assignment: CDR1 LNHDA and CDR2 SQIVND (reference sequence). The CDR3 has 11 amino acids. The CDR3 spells CASRGRNEQFF. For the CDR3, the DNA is TGTGCCAGTAGGGGCAGGAATGAGCAGTTCTTC.

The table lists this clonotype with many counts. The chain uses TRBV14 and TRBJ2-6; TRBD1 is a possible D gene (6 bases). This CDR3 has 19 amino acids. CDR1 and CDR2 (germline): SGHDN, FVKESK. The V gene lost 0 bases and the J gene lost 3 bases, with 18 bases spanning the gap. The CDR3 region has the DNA TGTGCCAGCAGCCAAGATTACAGGGTTGGGCGAGATGGGGCCAACGTCCTGACTTTC. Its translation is CASSQDYRVGRDGANVLTF.

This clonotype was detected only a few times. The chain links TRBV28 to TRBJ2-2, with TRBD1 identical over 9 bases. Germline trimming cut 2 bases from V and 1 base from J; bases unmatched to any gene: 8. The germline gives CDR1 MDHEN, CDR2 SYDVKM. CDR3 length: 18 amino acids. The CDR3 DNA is TGTGCCAGCAGTTTACAACAGGGGGCCCTATTGAACACCGGGGAGCTGTTTTTT. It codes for CASSLQQGALLNTGELFF.

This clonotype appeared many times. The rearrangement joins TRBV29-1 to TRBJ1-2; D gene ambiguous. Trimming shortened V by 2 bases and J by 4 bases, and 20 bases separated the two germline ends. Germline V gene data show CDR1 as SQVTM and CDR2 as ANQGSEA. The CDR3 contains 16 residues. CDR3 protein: CSVETWTPLPTYGYTF. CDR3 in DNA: TGCAGCGTTGAAACATGGACTCCCCTCCCCACCTATGGCTACACCTTC.

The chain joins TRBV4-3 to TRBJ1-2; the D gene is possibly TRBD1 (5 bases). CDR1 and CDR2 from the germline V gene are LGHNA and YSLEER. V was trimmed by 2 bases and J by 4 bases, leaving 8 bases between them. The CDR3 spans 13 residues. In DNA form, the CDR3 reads TGCGCCAGCAGCCAACAGGGTGCCTATGGCTACACCTTC. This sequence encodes CASSQQGAYGYTF.

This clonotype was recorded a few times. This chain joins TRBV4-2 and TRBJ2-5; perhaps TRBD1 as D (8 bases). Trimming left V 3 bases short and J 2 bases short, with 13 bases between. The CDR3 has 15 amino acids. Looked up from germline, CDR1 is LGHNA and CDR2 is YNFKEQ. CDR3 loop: CASSQGGTGQETQYF. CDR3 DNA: TGTGCCAGCAGCCAGGGAGGGACAGGACAAGAGACCCAGTACTTC.

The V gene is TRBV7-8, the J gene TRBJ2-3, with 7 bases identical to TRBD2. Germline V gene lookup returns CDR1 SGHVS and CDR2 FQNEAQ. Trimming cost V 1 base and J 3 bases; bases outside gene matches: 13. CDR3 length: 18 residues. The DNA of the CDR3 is TGTGCCAGCAGCTTAGATAGGTCCCTAGCGGAGCTTACAGATACGCAGTATTTT. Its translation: CASSLDRSLAELTDTQYF. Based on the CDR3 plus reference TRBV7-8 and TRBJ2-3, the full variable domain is GAGVSQSPRYKVAKRGQDVALRCDPISGHVSLFWYQQALGQGPEFLTYFQNEAQLDKSGLPSDRFFAERPEGSVSTLKIQRTQQEDSAVYLCASSLDRSLAELTDTQYFGPGTRLTVL.

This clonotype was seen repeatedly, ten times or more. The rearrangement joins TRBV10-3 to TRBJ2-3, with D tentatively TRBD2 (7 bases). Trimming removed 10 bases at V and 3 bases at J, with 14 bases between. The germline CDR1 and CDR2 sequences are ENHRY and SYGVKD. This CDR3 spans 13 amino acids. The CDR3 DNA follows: TGTGCCACCGGGGAGGGGGAGACAGATACGCAGTATTTT. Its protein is CATGEGETDTQYF.

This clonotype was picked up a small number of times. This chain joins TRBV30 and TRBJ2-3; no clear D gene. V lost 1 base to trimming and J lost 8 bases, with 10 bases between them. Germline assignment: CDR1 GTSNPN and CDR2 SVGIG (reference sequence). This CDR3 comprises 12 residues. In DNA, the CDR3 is TGTGCCTGGAGTGGGGGTAATGGTACGCAGTATTTT. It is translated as CAWSGGNGTQYF. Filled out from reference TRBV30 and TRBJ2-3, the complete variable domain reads SQTIHQWPATLVQPVGSPLSLECTVEGTSNPNLYWYRQAAGRGLQLLFYSVGIGQISSEVPQNLSASRPQDRQFILSSKKLLLSDSGFYLCAWSGGNGTQYFGPGTRLTVL.

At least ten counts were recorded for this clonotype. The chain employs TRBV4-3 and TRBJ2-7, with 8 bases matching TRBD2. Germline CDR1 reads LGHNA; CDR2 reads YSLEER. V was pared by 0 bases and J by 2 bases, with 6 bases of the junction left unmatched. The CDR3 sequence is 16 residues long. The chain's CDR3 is CASSQDVVSGTYEQYF. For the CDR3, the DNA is TGCGCCAGCAGCCAAGATGTCGTTAGCGGGACCTACGAGCAGTACTTC.

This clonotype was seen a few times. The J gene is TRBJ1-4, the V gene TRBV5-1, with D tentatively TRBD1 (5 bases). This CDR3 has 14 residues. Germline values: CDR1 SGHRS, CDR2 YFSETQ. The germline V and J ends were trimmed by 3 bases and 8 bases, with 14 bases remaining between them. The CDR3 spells CASSWGPPREKLFF. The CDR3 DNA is TGCGCCAGCAGCTGGGGCCCCCCGAGAGAAAAACTGTTTTTT.

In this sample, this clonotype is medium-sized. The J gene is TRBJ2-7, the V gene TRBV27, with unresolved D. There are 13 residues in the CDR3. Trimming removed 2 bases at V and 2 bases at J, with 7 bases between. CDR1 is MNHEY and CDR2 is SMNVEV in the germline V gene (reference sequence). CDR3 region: CASSLTPAYEQYF. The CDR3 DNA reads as TGTGCCAGCAGTTTAACCCCCGCCTACGAGCAGTACTTC.

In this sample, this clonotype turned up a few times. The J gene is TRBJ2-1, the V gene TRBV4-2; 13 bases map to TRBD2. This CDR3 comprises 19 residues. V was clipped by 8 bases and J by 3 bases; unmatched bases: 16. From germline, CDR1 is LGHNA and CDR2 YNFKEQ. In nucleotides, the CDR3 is TGTGCCAGCGGCTCGGGACTAGCGGGGTTCGGGGCGGGCTACAATGAGCAGTTCTTC. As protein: CASGSGLAGFGAGYNEQFF.

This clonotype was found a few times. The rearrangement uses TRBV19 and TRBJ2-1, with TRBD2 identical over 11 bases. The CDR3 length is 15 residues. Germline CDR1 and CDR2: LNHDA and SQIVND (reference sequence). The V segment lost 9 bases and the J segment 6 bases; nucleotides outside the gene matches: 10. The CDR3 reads CASTTGTSGLNEQFF. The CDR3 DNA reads TGTGCCAGCACGACCGGGACTAGCGGACTCAATGAGCAGTTCTTC.

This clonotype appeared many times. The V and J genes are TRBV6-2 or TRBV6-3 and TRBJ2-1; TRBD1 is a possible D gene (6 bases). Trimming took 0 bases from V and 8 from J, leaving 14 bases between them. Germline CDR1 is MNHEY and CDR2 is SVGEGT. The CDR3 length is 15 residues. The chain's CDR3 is CASSYSKDEGDEQFF. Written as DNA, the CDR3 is TGTGCCAGCAGTTACTCGAAGGACGAGGGGGATGAGCAGTTCTTC.